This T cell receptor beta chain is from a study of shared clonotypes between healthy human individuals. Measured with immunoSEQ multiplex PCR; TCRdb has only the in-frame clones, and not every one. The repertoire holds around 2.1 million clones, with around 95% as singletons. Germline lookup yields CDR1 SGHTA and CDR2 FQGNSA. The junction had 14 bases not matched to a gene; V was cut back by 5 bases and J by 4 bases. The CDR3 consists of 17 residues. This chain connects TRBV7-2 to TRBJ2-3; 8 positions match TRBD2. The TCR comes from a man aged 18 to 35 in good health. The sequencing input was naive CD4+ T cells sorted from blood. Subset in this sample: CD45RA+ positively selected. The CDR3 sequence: CASSPGLGRLLPDTQYF. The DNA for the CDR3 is TGTGCCAGCAGCCCGGGACTAGGTCGATTGCTCCCAGATACGCAGTATTTT.